This is a list of T cell receptor beta chains from one sample in a study of blood T cell repertoires in COVID-19. The repertoire was sequenced with immunoSEQ multiplex PCR; TCRdb's copy has only in-frame clones and lacks some. The profile covers hundreds of thousands of clones, with roughly 86% appearing a single time and about 2.2% taken by the ten largest. Sequenced input: peripheral blood. All receptors come from a woman aged 25 to 39 who had recovered from COVID-19. Each CDR3 is given with its conserved first and last residue. The D gene is left open where the match is weak. Expanded clones are given a class, and other clones once, few, many or no size at all.

cdr3_nt	cdr3_aa	j_call	clone_size	d_call	v_call
TGCGGGGCACTCATGAACACTGAAGCTTTCTTT	CGALMNTEAFF	TRBJ1-1	.	.	TRBV20-1
TGTGCCAGCAGCGCAGGGGGGGGCTACACCTTC	CASSAGGGYTF	TRBJ1-2	.	TRBD1	TRBV7-2
TGTGCCAGCAGTTTACAGGGGAACATCTACAATGAGCAGTTCTTC	CASSLQGNIYNEQFF	TRBJ2-1	.	.	TRBV27
TGTGCCAGCAGTTTTGGTCAGGGCTACGAGCAGTACTTC	CASSFGQGYEQYF	TRBJ2-7	.	.	TRBV12-3/TRBV12-4
TGCGCCAGCAGGAGCCCGGGTGTGACCACCGGGGAGCTGTTTTTT	CASRSPGVTTGELFF	TRBJ2-2	.	.	TRBV5-1
TGTGCCAGCAGTTTTAGGCCAGGCTATGGCTACACCTTC	CASSFRPGYGYTF	TRBJ1-2	.	.	TRBV6-6
TGTGCCATCAGGGCTAGCTTATCAGATACGCAGTATTTT	CAIRASLSDTQYF	TRBJ2-3	.	.	TRBV10-3
TGTGCCAGCAGTGAGGGGAGGAATACGCAGTATTTT	CASSEGRNTQYF	TRBJ2-3	.	.	TRBV28
TGTGCCAGCAGCTTGAGACATTCGCATTCCTACGAGCAGTACTTC	CASSLRHSHSYEQYF	TRBJ2-7	.	.	TRBV5-6
TGTGCCAGCAGCGCCCGGGGGGGCAGCACAGATACGCAGTATTTT	CASSARGGSTDTQYF	TRBJ2-3	few	TRBD2	TRBV7-2
TGTGCCAGCAGCCAAGGACAGGGGTCAGATACGCAGTATTTT	CASSQGQGSDTQYF	TRBJ2-3	.	TRBD1	TRBV6-6
TGTGCCAGCAGTGAACAGACTAGCGGGAGCCCAGATACGCAGTATTTT	CASSEQTSGSPDTQYF	TRBJ2-3	few	TRBD2	TRBV6-1
TGTGCCAGCAGTTTGGGCGGGAGTTTCTACGAGCAGTACTTC	CASSLGGSFYEQYF	TRBJ2-7	.	TRBD2	TRBV27
TGTGCCAGCAGTATACAGGGGAACTCATACGAGCAGTACTTC	CASSIQGNSYEQYF	TRBJ2-7	.	TRBD1	TRBV6-5
TGTGCCAGTGGGACAGGGGCCAAGGCCCTCCACTTT	CASGTGAKALHF	TRBJ1-6	.	TRBD1	TRBV28
TGTGCCAGTAGTAAGTCCGGGAGCCCCAATCAGCCCCAGCATTTT	CASSKSGSPNQPQHF	TRBJ1-5	once	.	TRBV19
TGCAGTGCTAGTTTGCTAGCGGGGATCACAGATACGCAGTATTTT	CSASLLAGITDTQYF	TRBJ2-3	.	TRBD2	TRBV20-1
TGCGCCAGCAGCTTGGGTAGCGGCAGCACAGATACGCAGTATTTT	CASSLGSGSTDTQYF	TRBJ2-3	.	.	TRBV5-1
TGTGCCAGCAGTTACAAGGAGGGGATCGATGAGCAGTTCTTC	CASSYKEGIDEQFF	TRBJ2-1	.	.	TRBV6-5
TGTGCCAGCAGCCATGGGCGGGGTGGTACAGATACGCAGTATTTT	CASSHGRGGTDTQYF	TRBJ2-3	.	.	TRBV7-9
TGTGCCAGCAGCCAAGCCCTCAGTCGGGGAACTTATAGCAATCAGCCCCAGCATTTT	CASSQALSRGTYSNQPQHF	TRBJ1-5	few	.	TRBV4-2
TGCGCCAGCAGCTTGGACAGGGGAGAGGAAAAAAAACTGTTTTTT	CASSLDRGEEKKLFF	TRBJ1-4	.	TRBD1	TRBV5-1
TGTGCCAGCAGGTTACAGGGAACAGGCTCCTACGAGCAGTACTTC	CASRLQGTGSYEQYF	TRBJ2-7	.	.	TRBV28
TGTGCCAGCAGTCAGGAGCGGAGTCGCTCCTACGAGCAGTACTTC	CASSQERSRSYEQYF	TRBJ2-7	once	.	TRBV28
TGTGCTAGTGCCCGTACGAGTGAGCAGTTCTTC	CASARTSEQFF	TRBJ2-1	.	.	TRBV12-5
TGTGCCAGCAGCGGACGACTAGCGGGAGAGAGAGATGAGCAGTTCTTC	CASSGRLAGERDEQFF	TRBJ2-1	.	TRBD2	TRBV9
TGTGCCACCAGGCGGACTAGCGGGAGGGGGGAGCAGTTCTTC	CATRRTSGRGEQFF	TRBJ2-1	.	TRBD2	TRBV24-1
TGTGCCAGCAGTTATACAGGCAGCCTTGGCACTGAAGCTTTCTTT	CASSYTGSLGTEAFF	TRBJ1-1	.	.	TRBV6-2/TRBV6-3
TGCGCCAGCAGCGGAGGGACTAGCGGGCTAACAGATACGCAGTATTTT	CASSGGTSGLTDTQYF	TRBJ2-3	.	TRBD2	TRBV5-1
TGTGCCAGCAGTCAACTGGACAGGGAGAGCTACACCTTC	CASSQLDRESYTF	TRBJ1-2	once	TRBD1	TRBV28
TGTGCCAGCAGCCAAGATGGTTTAGGGGGAAACTTTGGCTACACCTTC	CASSQDGLGGNFGYTF	TRBJ1-2	.	.	TRBV3-1/TRBV3-2
TGTGCCAGCAGATTGGCACTAGGACTAGGTCCCGGGGAGCTGTTTTTT	CASRLALGLGPGELFF	TRBJ2-2	.	TRBD2	TRBV7-6
TGTGCCAGCAGCTTGGTAACAGGGGGAACAGATACGCAGTATTTT	CASSLVTGGTDTQYF	TRBJ2-3	.	TRBD1	TRBV5-6
TGTGCCAGCAGCTTAGTGGCCCAGGGGGCGTTTGAGAGGGATCTAGCTTTCTTT	CASSLVAQGAFERDLAFF	TRBJ1-1	.	TRBD1	TRBV7-6
TGTGCCAGCAGCGCCGACCCGGCGGCGAGCACCGGGGAGCTGTTTTTT	CASSADPAASTGELFF	TRBJ2-2	.	.	TRBV11-3
TGTGCCAGCAGACAGGGAGGGACTGAAGCTTTCTTT	CASRQGGTEAFF	TRBJ1-1	.	.	TRBV2
TGTGCCAGCAGCCGGACTAGCTGGGGCAATGAGCAGTTCTTC	CASSRTSWGNEQFF	TRBJ2-1	.	TRBD2	TRBV7-2
TGTGCCAGCAGTTTGGGAGGGTTCCACGAGCAGTACTTC	CASSLGGFHEQYF	TRBJ2-7	.	TRBD2	TRBV12-3/TRBV12-4
TGTGCCAGCAGCTTAGCACAGGGGTTGGGAGCTTTCTTT	CASSLAQGLGAFF	TRBJ1-1	.	TRBD1	TRBV7-9
TGTGCCAGCAGGCCACAGGATGCTGAAGCTTTCTTT	CASRPQDAEAFF	TRBJ1-1	.	.	TRBV12-3/TRBV12-4
TGTGCCAGCAGTTTTGGGGCCGGTGGCTCCTACGAGCAGTACTTC	CASSFGAGGSYEQYF	TRBJ2-7	.	.	TRBV6-6
TGTGCCAGCAGCTTGGCCGTACGGGGGGGCCAAGTTACGCAGTATTTT	CASSLAVRGGQVTQYF	TRBJ2-3	.	TRBD2	TRBV5-8
TGCGCCAGCAGCTTGGGGACAGGGTCAAATCAGCCCCAGCATTTT	CASSLGTGSNQPQHF	TRBJ1-5	few	TRBD1	TRBV5-1
TGTGCCTGGAGTTTCCAGATCAATCAGCCCCAGCATTTT	CAWSFQINQPQHF	TRBJ1-5	.	.	TRBV30
TGTGCCAGTACGAGCGGTCAGCAGGGGTGGACCGGGGAGCTGTTTTTT	CASTSGQQGWTGELFF	TRBJ2-2	few	.	TRBV19
TGTGCCACCAGTGACCCGGGAACAGATACGCAGTATTTT	CATSDPGTDTQYF	TRBJ2-3	.	.	TRBV24-1
TGTGCCAGCACTCCCGACAGGGCTCATGGCTACACCTTC	CASTPDRAHGYTF	TRBJ1-2	.	TRBD1	TRBV12-3/TRBV12-4
TGTGCCAGCAGTGCTGTCGGGGCAACTAATGAAAAACTGTTTTTT	CASSAVGATNEKLFF	TRBJ1-4	.	.	TRBV2
TGCGCCAGCAGCTTGGAAGGGACAGCCTCCGTATATGGCTACACCTTC	CASSLEGTASVYGYTF	TRBJ1-2	.	TRBD1	TRBV5-1
TGTGCCAGCGATACGGGGGGCTGGAGTCAGCCCCAGCATTTT	CASDTGGWSQPQHF	TRBJ1-5	few	.	TRBV6-5
TGCGCCAGCAGCCCCGGAACAGGATTAAATGAAAAACTGTTTTTT	CASSPGTGLNEKLFF	TRBJ1-4	.	.	TRBV5-1
TGCGCCAGCAGTCGGAATGGATGGTCTGCTAGCGGGATAGTGTACAATGAGCAGTTCTTC	CASSRNGWSASGIVYNEQFF	TRBJ2-1	.	TRBD2	TRBV10-1
TGTGCCAGCAGCGACAGATTGGGGACCCAGTACTTC	CASSDRLGTQYF	TRBJ2-5	.	.	TRBV4-2
TGTGCCAGCAGCGTAGCGACAGGGCCAGGGTACGAGCAGTACTTC	CASSVATGPGYEQYF	TRBJ2-7	.	TRBD1	TRBV9